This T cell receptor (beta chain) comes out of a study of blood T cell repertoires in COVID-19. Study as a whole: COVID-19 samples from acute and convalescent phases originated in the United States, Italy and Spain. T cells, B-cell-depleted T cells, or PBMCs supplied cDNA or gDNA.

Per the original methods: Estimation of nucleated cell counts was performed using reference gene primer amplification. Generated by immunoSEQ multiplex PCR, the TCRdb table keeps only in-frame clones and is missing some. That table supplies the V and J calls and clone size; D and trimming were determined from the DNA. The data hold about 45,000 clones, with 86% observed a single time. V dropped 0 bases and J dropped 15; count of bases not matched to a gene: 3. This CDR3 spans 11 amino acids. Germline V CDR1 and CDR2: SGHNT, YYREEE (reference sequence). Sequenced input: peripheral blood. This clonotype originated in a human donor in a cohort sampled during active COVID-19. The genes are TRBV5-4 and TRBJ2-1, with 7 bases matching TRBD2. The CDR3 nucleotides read TGTGCCAGCAGCTTGGGGACTAGTCGGTTCTTC. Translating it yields CASSLGTSRFF. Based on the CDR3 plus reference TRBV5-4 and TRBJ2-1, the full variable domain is ETGVTQSPTHLIKTRGQQVTLRCSSQSGHNTVSWYQQALGQGPQFIFQYYREEENGRGNFPPRFSGLQFPNYSSELNVNALELDDSALYLCASSLGTSRFFGPGTRLTVL.